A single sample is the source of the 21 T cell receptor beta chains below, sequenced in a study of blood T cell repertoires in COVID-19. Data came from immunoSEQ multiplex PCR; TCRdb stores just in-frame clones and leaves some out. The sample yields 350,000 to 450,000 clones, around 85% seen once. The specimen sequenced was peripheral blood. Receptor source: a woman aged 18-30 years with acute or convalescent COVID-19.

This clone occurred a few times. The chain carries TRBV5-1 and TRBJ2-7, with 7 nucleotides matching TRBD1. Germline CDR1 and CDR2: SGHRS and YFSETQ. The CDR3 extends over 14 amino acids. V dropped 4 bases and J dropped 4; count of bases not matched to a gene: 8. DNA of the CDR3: TGCGCCAGCAGCCGCGATGGACAGGTGTACGAGCAGTACTTC. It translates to CASSRDGQVYEQYF. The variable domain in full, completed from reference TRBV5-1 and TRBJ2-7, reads KAGVTQTPRYLIKTRGQQVTLSCSPISGHRSVSWYQQTPGQGLQFLFEYFSETQRNKGNFPGRFSGRQFSNSRSEMNVSTLELGDSALYLCASSRDGQVYEQYFGPGTRLTVT.

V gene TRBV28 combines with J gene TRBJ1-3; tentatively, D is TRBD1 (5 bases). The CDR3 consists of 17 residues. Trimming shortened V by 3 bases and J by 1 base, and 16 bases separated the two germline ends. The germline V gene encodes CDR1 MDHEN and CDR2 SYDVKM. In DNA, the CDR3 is TGTGCCAGCAGTTTGGTGGGAAGGGGAAGATCTGGAAACACCATATATTTT. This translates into CASSLVGRGRSGNTIYF.

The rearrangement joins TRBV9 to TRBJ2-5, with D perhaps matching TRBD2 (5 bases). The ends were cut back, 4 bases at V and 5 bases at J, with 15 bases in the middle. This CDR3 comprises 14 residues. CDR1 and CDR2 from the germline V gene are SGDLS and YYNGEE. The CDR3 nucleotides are TGTGCCAGCAGCACCCCAAGCGGTGGGGAGACCCAGTACTTC. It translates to CASSTPSGGETQYF.

The CDR3 coding sequence is TGTGCCAGCAGGAGGATTTTGGCTAATGAAAAACTGTTTTTT. Protein product: CASRRILANEKLFF. The chain carries TRBV28 and TRBJ1-4, with D unresolved. V gave up 6 bases and J gave up 3 bases, with 11 bases separating them. The CDR3 length is 14 residues. Germline assignment: CDR1 MDHEN and CDR2 SYDVKM.

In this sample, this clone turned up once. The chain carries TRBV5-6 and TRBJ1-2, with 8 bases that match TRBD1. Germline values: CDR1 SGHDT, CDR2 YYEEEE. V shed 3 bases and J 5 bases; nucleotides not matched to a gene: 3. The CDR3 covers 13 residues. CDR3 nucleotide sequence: TGTGCCAGCAGCTATGGGACAGGTTATGGCTACACCTTC. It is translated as CASSYGTGYGYTF.

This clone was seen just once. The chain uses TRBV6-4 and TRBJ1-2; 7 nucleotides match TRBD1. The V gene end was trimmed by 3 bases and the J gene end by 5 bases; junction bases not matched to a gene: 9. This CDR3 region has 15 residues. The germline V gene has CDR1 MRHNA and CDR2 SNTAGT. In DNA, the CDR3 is TGTGCCAGCAGTGATGGAGGGGGCGCCGGATATGGCTACACCTTC. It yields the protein CASSDGGGAGYGYTF.

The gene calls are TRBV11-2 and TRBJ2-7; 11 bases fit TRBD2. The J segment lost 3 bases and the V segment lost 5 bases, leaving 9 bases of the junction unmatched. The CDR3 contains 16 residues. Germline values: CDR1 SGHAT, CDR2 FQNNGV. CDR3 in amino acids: CASSKGTSGSGYEQYF. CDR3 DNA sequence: TGTGCCAGCAGCAAGGGTACTAGCGGGAGCGGCTACGAGCAGTACTTC.

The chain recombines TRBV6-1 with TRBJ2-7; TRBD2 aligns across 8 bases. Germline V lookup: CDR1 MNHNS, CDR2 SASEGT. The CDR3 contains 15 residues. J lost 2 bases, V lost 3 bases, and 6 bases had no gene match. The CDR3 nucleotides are TGTGCCAGCAGTGATATAGCGGGGACTACCTACGAGCAGTACTTC. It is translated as CASSDIAGTTYEQYF.

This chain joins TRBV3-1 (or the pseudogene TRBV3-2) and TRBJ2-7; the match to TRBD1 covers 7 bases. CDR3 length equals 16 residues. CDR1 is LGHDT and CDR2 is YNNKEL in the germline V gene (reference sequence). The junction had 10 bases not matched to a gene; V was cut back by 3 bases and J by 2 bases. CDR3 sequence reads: CASSHVSNRGTYEQYF. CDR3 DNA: TGTGCCAGCAGCCACGTTTCGAACAGGGGTACCTACGAGCAGTACTTC.

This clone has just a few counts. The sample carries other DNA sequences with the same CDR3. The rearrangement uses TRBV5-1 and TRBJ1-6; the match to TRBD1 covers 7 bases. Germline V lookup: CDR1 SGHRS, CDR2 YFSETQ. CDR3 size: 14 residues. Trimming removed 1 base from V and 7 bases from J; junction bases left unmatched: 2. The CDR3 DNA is TGCGCCAGCAGCTTGACAGGGGAGAATTCACCCCTCCACTTT. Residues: CASSLTGENSPLHF. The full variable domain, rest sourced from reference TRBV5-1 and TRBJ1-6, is KAGVTQTPRYLIKTRGQQVTLSCSPISGHRSVSWYQQTPGQGLQFLFEYFSETQRNKGNFPGRFSGRQFSNSRSEMNVSTLELGDSALYLCASSLTGENSPLHFGNGTRLTVT.

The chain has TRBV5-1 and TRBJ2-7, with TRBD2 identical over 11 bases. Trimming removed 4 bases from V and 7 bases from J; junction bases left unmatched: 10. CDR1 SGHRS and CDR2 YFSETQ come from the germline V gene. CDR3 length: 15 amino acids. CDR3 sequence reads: CASSLGLAEIQEQYF. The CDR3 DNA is TGCGCCAGCAGCCTGGGACTAGCGGAAATACAAGAGCAGTACTTC.

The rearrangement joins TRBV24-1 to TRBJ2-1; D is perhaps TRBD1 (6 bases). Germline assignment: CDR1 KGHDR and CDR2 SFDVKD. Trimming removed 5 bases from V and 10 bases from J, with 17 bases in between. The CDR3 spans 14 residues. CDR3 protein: CATSAGTPHTEQFF. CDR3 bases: TGTGCCACCAGTGCAGGGACACCCCACACCGAGCAGTTCTTC.

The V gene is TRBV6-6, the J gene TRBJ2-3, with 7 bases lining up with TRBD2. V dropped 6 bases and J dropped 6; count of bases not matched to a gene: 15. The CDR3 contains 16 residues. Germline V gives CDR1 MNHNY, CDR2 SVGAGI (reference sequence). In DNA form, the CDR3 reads TGTGCCAGCAGGGGGGGAGGGCAGGGATTATGGGATACGCAGTATTTT. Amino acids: CASRGGGQGLWDTQYF.

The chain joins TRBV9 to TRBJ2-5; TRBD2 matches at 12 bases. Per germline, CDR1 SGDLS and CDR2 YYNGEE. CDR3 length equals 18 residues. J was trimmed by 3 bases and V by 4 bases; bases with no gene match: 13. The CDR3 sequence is CASSLGLAGLRGEETQYF. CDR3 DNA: TGTGCCAGCAGCCTGGGACTAGCGGGCTTGCGTGGGGAAGAGACCCAGTACTTC.

For the CDR3, the DNA is TGTGCCAGCAGTTCGACTAGCGGGAGTCGCGAGCAGTACTTC. Protein product: CASSSTSGSREQYF. The V gene is TRBV6-2 or TRBV6-3, the J gene TRBJ2-7, with 12 nucleotides matching TRBD2. The CDR3 runs to 14 residues. V trimming: 4 bases; J trimming: 6 bases; junction bases outside the gene matches: 4. Germline V gives CDR1 MNHEY, CDR2 SVGEGT.

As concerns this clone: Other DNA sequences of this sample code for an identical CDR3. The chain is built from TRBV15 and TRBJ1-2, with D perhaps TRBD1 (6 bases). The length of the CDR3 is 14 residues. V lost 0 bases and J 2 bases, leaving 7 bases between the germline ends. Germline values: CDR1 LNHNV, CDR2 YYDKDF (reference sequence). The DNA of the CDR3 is TGTGCCACCAGCAGAGATAGGGGGAACTATGGCTACACCTTC. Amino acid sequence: CATSRDRGNYGYTF.

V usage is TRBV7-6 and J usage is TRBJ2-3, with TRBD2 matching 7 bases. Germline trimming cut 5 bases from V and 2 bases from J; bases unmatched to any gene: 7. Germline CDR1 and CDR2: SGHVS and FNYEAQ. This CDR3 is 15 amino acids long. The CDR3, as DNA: TGTGCCAGCAGCCAGGGACTAACTTACACAGATACGCAGTATTTT. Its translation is CASSQGLTYTDTQYF. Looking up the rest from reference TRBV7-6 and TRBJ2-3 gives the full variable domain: GAGVSQSPRYKVTKRGQDVALRCDPISGHVSLYWYRQALGQGPEFLTYFNYEAQQDKSGLPNDRFSAERPEGSISTLTIQRTEQRDSAMYRCASSQGLTYTDTQYFGPGTRLTVL.

CDR3: CASSLLQGASAFF. The CDR3 DNA is TGTGCCAGCAGCTTATTGCAGGGGGCGAGCGCTTTCTTT. This chain joins TRBV7-3 and TRBJ1-1, with 8 bases identical to TRBD1. V lost 2 bases to trimming and J lost 11 bases; unmatched junction nucleotides: 7. Germline loops: CDR1 SGHTA, CDR2 FQGTGA. CDR3 length: 13 amino acids.

The CDR3 DNA reads TGTGCCAGCAGTCCGGGGACCTACGAGCAGTACTTC. Translated, it gives CASSPGTYEQYF. This chain uses TRBV2 with TRBJ2-7, with D tentatively TRBD2 (5 bases). V was pared by 5 bases and J by 2 bases, with 7 bases between. Germline V CDR1 and CDR2: SNHLY, FYNNEI. This CDR3 is 12 amino acids long.

The DNA of the CDR3 is TGCAGCGTCGGGGACAACAACAATGAGCAGTTCTTC. This translates into CSVGDNNNEQFF. The chain uses TRBV29-1 and TRBJ2-1, with a possible D match to TRBD1 (6 bases). Trimming pared 6 bases from V and 5 bases from J, leaving 11 bases between. Germline CDR1 SQVTM, CDR2 ANQGSEA. The CDR3 has 12 amino acids.

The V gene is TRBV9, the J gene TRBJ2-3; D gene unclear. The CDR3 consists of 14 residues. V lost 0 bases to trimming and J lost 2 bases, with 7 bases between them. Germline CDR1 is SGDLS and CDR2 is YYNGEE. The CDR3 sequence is CASSVATTTDTQYF. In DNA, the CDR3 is TGTGCCAGCAGCGTAGCTACTACCACAGATACGCAGTATTTT.